This T cell receptor beta chain stems from a study of graft-versus-host responses after intestinal transplantation. Across the whole study: Recipients obtained multivisceral, liver-intestinal, or isolated intestinal transplants.

Clones were sequenced by immunoSEQ multiplex PCR, and TCRdb holds only the in-frame ones, with some missing. The sample has some 90,000 clones, around 84% seen once; the top ten hold roughly 0.8%. Findings and caveats of the study: Present in recipient marrow, GvH clones included some that appeared first in ileum or blood. Clonal ratios of graft-versus-host to host-versus-graft in allografts were high for patients exhibiting graft-donor T cell macrochimerism.

Turning to this clone: As yet, its antigen is unknown.

Trimming at V came to 6 bases and at J to 1 base, leaving 9 bases not matched to a gene. CDR3 length: 15 amino acids. Germline loops: CDR1 MNHEY, CDR2 SVGAGI. This chain connects TRBV6-5 to TRBJ2-7; TRBD2 matches 7 bases. The specimen comprised unstimulated CD4+ T cells sorted from spleen or lymph node cells, sampled before intestinal transplant. This TCR came from a human donor who received an intestinal transplant. CDR3 DNA: TGTGCCAGCAGAACAAGTCTAGCGGTATCCTACGAGCAGTACTTC. Its protein is CASRTSLAVSYEQYF.